The entry that follows covers one TCR beta chain sequence. What it binds is unknown. This entry belongs to a study of cytomegalovirus exposure and HLA in healthy donors. The ends were cut back, 2 bases at V and 2 bases at J, with 14 bases in the middle. CDR3 length equals 16 residues. The V gene's germline CDR1 is LGHNA and CDR2 YNFKEQ. Libraries were prepared by immunoSEQ multiplex PCR; TCRdb keeps only in-frame clonotypes and omits some of them. The top ten clones hold roughly 0.83% of a sample with under 400,000 clones, 75% to 90% of them seen once. Study observations and caveats: Cytomegalovirus-associated status was assigned to some 160 TCR beta chains.

This chain links TRBV4-2 with TRBJ2-3; tentatively, D is TRBD2 (5 bases). Sequencing used PBMCs. The receptor was derived from a young woman in good health and CMV-seronegative. The CDR3 sequence is CASSQFSGEITDTQYF. The CDR3 DNA is TGTGCCAGCAGCCAATTCTCCGGGGAAATCACAGATACGCAGTATTTT.